The 2 T cell receptor beta chains below all came from one sample that was sequenced in a study of CD8+CD57+ T cells in acquired aplastic anemia. Patients chosen for sequencing had CD8+CD57+ cells that had expanded, as shown by flow cytometry. Both TCR beta VDJ combination and CDR3 sequence profiling were carried out. Genomic DNA was the template for this profiling. Each CDR3 protein is one row after TCRdb ran MiXCR on the reads. In the table there are some 200,000 distinct CDR3 sequences, around 47% of which are singletons. The sequenced sample was sorted CD4+, CD8+, or CD8+CD57+ T cells (not recorded which) from PBMCs. The receptor source for this set is a human donor with aplastic anemia.

The V gene is TRBV2, the J gene TRBJ2-5; D ambiguous. CDR3 length: 15 residues. Trimming pared 6 bases from V and 3 bases from J, leaving 17 bases between. Germline-derived CDR1 and CDR2 are SNHLY and FYNNEI. The CDR3 bases are TGTGCCAGCAGCGTAGGGTTAGCAACCGAAGAGACCCAGTACTTC. Translating gives CASSVGLATEETQYF. Drawing the rest from reference TRBV2 and TRBJ2-5, the complete variable domain is EPEVTQTPSHQVTQMGQEVILRCVPISNHLYFYWYRQILGQKVEFLVSFYNNEISEKSEIFDDQFSVERPDGSNFTLKIRSTKLEDSAMYFCASSVGLATEETQYFGPGTRLLVL.

The chain combines TRBV3-1 with TRBJ2-7; no reliable D call. With 6 bases removed from V and 1 base from J, the gap between germline ends came to 10 bases. The CDR3 consists of 13 residues. Germline V CDR1 and CDR2: LGHDT, YNNKEL (reference sequence). CDR3 residues: CASRGAVSYEQYF. The DNA of the CDR3 is TGTGCCAGCAGGGGCGCGGTTTCCTACGAGCAGTACTTC.